The 22 T cell receptor beta chains given below trace back to one sample, sequenced in a study of response to subunit inactivated influenza vaccine. A single record per CDR3 protein comes from TCRdb applying MiXCR to the RT-PCR reads. This table has around 480,000 distinct CDR3 sequences, approximately 16% appearing once. Sequenced material: CD4+ T cells sorted from PBMCs, taken roughly 24 months after vaccination. These receptors were taken from a man in his fifties or sixties who received an inactivated influenza vaccine.

V usage is TRBV5-6 and J usage is TRBJ1-1; possible D gene TRBD1, 6 bases. V was clipped by 4 bases and J by 6 bases, with 16 bases between them. Germline V gene lookup returns CDR1 SGHDT and CDR2 YYEEEE. The CDR3 is 14 residues long. CDR3 coding DNA: TGTGCCAGCAGCGGGGGGGCAGGGTACTCTGAAGCTTTCTTT. Its translation: CASSGGAGYSEAFF.

The V call is TRBV24-1, the J call TRBJ2-6, with 8 positions matching TRBD1. Germline trimming cut 1 base from V and 8 bases from J; bases unmatched to any gene: 3. CDR3 length equals 15 residues. Germline loops: CDR1 KGHDR, CDR2 SFDVKD. In DNA form, the CDR3 reads TGTGCCACCAGTGATTTCGGACAGGGCACCAACGTCCTGACTTTC. This encodes CATSDFGQGTNVLTF.

This clonotype was seen a handful of times. The rearrangement joins TRBV6-1 to TRBJ2-1; no firm D call. Per germline, CDR1 MNHNS and CDR2 SASEGT. Trimming took 5 bases from V and 8 from J, leaving 16 bases between them. CDR3 length: 14 amino acids. CDR3: CASSPPADPDEQFF. The CDR3 DNA sequence: TGTGCCAGCAGTCCGCCTGCGGACCCCGATGAGCAGTTCTTC.

J is TRBJ2-1 and V is TRBV24-1; TRBD2 matches 11 bases. Germline V gene lookup returns CDR1 KGHDR and CDR2 SFDVKD. Trimming took 3 bases from V and 6 from J; bases not matched to a gene: 6. This CDR3 contains 16 residues. CDR3 sequence: CATSDNSGGAVNEQFF. CDR3 sequence (DNA): TGTGCCACCAGTGATAATAGCGGGGGGGCAGTCAATGAGCAGTTCTTC.

This clonotype was seen more than once but under ten times. V is TRBV5-5 and J is TRBJ1-5; tentatively, D is TRBD1 (5 bases). Trimming pared 5 bases from V and 6 bases from J, leaving 18 bases between. This CDR3 is built from 15 residues. In germline, CDR1 is SGHKS, CDR2 YYEKEE (reference sequence). The CDR3 region has the DNA TGTGCCAGCAGTTCAGGGACCTTCGGGGGTCAGCCCCAGCATTTT. Protein sequence: CASSSGTFGGQPQHF.

The sample holds a few counts of this clonotype. The CDR3 region has the DNA TGTGCCAGCAGGCTGACTGGGGAGCCGGCGCAGTACTTC. Translated: CASRLTGEPAQYF. The chain joins TRBV12-3 or TRBV12-4 to TRBJ2-7; tentative D call: TRBD2 (5 bases). V shed 6 bases and J shed 9 bases, with 18 bases lying between them. The CDR3 contains 13 residues.

The chain employs TRBV20-1 and TRBJ2-1, with D possibly TRBD1 on 6 matching bases. CDR3 size: 16 residues. CDR1 is DFQATT and CDR2 is SNEGSKA in the germline V gene (reference sequence). V was pared by 0 bases and J by 4 bases, with 16 bases between. Here the CDR3 reads CSARDGAGATYNEQFF. The CDR3 bases are TGCAGTGCTAGAGATGGAGCAGGGGCTACATACAATGAGCAGTTCTTC.

This clonotype was seen a handful of times. The V gene is TRBV27, the J gene TRBJ1-1, with 11 bases identical to TRBD1. J gave up 4 bases and V 7 bases, and 8 bases lay outside the gene matches. The CDR3 length is 15 residues. Germline-derived CDR1 and CDR2 are MNHEY and SMNVEV (reference sequence). The CDR3 spells CASIPDRGRATEAFF. In DNA form, the CDR3 reads TGTGCCAGCATTCCGGACAGGGGGCGGGCCACTGAAGCTTTCTTT.

The chain uses TRBV7-2 and TRBJ1-3, with D perhaps matching TRBD1 (6 bases). There are 15 residues in the CDR3. The V and J ends lost 5 bases and 0 bases respectively, with 11 bases between them. Germline V CDR1 and CDR2: SGHTA, FQGNSA. The CDR3 nucleotides read TGTGCCAGCAGCCAACAGGGCCTCTCTGGAAACACCATATATTTT. Its translation: CASSQQGLSGNTIYF.

This clonotype was counted ten times or more. The chain uses TRBV5-1 and TRBJ2-5; tentative D call: TRBD2 (5 bases). V lost 3 bases and J lost 7, with 16 bases in between. The V gene's germline CDR1 is SGHRS and CDR2 YFSETQ. The CDR3 is made up of 14 amino acids. CDR3 bases: TGCGCCAGCAGCTCCGAGGGTACCAGAACGACCCAGTACTTC. Translating gives CASSSEGTRTTQYF. Variable domain in full (rest from reference TRBV5-1 and TRBJ2-5): KAGVTQTPRYLIKTRGQQVTLSCSPISGHRSVSWYQQTPGQGLQFLFEYFSETQRNKGNFPGRFSGRQFSNSRSEMNVSTLELGDSALYLCASSSEGTRTTQYFGPGTRLLVL.

The rearrangement uses TRBV6-2 or TRBV6-3 and TRBJ1-5, with D tentatively TRBD1 (5 bases). The CDR3 length is 17 residues. Germline V lookup: CDR1 MNHEY, CDR2 SVGEGT. The V gene lost 4 bases and the J gene lost 4 bases, with 20 bases spanning the gap. CDR3 in amino acids: CASSFDGQGTPNQPQHF. The CDR3 DNA follows: TGTGCCAGCAGTTTCGATGGGCAGGGTACCCCAAATCAGCCCCAGCATTTT.

The rearrangement uses TRBV7-9 and TRBJ2-4, with 8 bases fitting TRBD2. Germline loops: CDR1 SEHNR, CDR2 FQNEAQ (reference sequence). This CDR3 region has 16 residues. V shed 0 bases, J shed 4 bases, and the junction held 5 bases outside the gene matches. CDR3 nucleotide sequence: TGTGCCAGCAGCTTAGCTCCGGGACTAGAAAAAAACATTCAGTACTTC. Its translation is CASSLAPGLEKNIQYF.

Ten or more counts support this clonotype. This sequence joins TRBV20-1 and TRBJ2-7, with 13 bases aligning to TRBD2. Trimming cost V 3 bases and J 2 bases; bases outside gene matches: 4. Per the germline V gene, CDR1 is DFQATT and CDR2 is SNEGSKA (reference sequence). This CDR3 spans 15 amino acids. CDR3: CSASPTSGRAYEQYF. DNA of the CDR3: TGCAGTGCTAGTCCCACTAGCGGGAGGGCCTACGAGCAGTACTTC.

V usage is TRBV28 and J usage is TRBJ1-5; 9 nucleotides match TRBD1. Germline V CDR1 and CDR2: MDHEN, SYDVKM. The CDR3 totals 19 residues. Trimming removed 6 bases from V and 5 bases from J; junction bases left unmatched: 20. As DNA, the CDR3 is TGTGCCAGCAGCCACCCGACCGACTACAGGGGGCTGGTGGATCAGCCCCAGCATTTT. This gives the protein CASSHPTDYRGLVDQPQHF.

This clonotype was seen only a few times. J is TRBJ2-5 and V is TRBV4-3; possible D gene TRBD1, 6 bases. There are 18 residues in the CDR3. V dropped 1 base and J dropped 0 bases, with 18 bases sitting between them. The V gene's germline CDR1 is LGHNA and CDR2 YSLEER. DNA for the CDR3: TGCGCCAGCAGCCAAGCGGGACAAATCCGGCAGTACCAAGAGACCCAGTACTTC. It codes for CASSQAGQIRQYQETQYF.

This clonotype was counted many times. This chain joins TRBV11-2 and TRBJ2-3, with D perhaps matching TRBD1 (6 bases). This CDR3 has 16 amino acids. The V gene lost 1 base and the J gene lost 7 bases, with 18 bases spanning the gap. Germline CDR1 and CDR2: SGHAT and FQNNGV. Here the CDR3 reads CASSLVPQGLRNTQYF. As DNA, the CDR3 is TGTGCCAGCAGCTTAGTTCCACAGGGCTTACGGAATACGCAGTATTTT.

The chain carries TRBV29-1 and TRBJ2-4; D ambiguous. Trimming removed 4 bases at V and 3 bases at J, with 13 bases between. From germline, CDR1 is SQVTM and CDR2 ANQGSEA. The CDR3 has 14 residues. The CDR3 spells CSVGGTGSKNIQYF. The CDR3 nucleotides read TGCAGCGTTGGAGGAACGGGCAGCAAAAACATTCAGTACTTC.

This chain joins TRBV4-2 and TRBJ1-1, with TRBD1 identical over 7 bases. Germline V gene data show CDR1 as LGHNA and CDR2 as YNFKEQ. The CDR3 spans 15 residues. Germline trimming cut 3 bases from V and 3 bases from J; bases unmatched to any gene: 7. The CDR3: CASSQGGTADTEAFF. The DNA of the CDR3 is TGTGCCAGCAGCCAGGGCGGGACAGCTGACACTGAAGCTTTCTTT.

The J gene is TRBJ1-5, the V gene TRBV15; D is unclear. V was clipped by 5 bases and J by 7 bases, with 9 bases between them. The CDR3 is 12 residues long. Germline loops: CDR1 LNHNV, CDR2 YYDKDF (reference sequence). CDR3 DNA: TGTGCCACCAGCGGGGTGGAACAGCCCCAGCATTTT. The encoded protein is CATSGVEQPQHF.

The chain is built from TRBV11-2 and TRBJ2-3; D perhaps matches TRBD2 (6 bases). V was shortened by 6 bases and J by 3 bases, with 16 bases between the two germline ends. The CDR3 is made up of 15 amino acids. Germline V gene lookup returns CDR1 SGHAT and CDR2 FQNNGV. CDR3 DNA sequence: TGTGCCAGCAGATCGATGGGGGGTAAGACAGATACGCAGTATTTT. Translation gives CASRSMGGKTDTQYF.

This clonotype appeared a few times. The V call is TRBV3-1, the J call TRBJ2-6; D could derive from TRBD1 or TRBD2 (5 bases each). Trimming removed 5 bases from V and 2 bases from J, with 10 bases in between. The CDR3 has 15 amino acids. Germline assignment: CDR1 LGHDT and CDR2 YNNKEL (reference sequence). CDR3 sequence reads: CASSKRGAGANVLTF. For the CDR3, the DNA is TGTGCCAGCAGCAAAAGGGGAGCTGGGGCCAACGTCCTGACTTTC. Full variable domain (outside the CDR3, taken from reference TRBV3-1 and TRBJ2-6): DTAVSQTPKYLVTQMGNDKSIKCEQNLGHDTMYWYKQDSKKFLKIMFSYNNKELIINETVPNRFSPKSPDKAHLNLHINSLELGDSAVYFCASSKRGAGANVLTFGAGSRLTVL.

The chain uses TRBV10-3 and TRBJ1-1; D unclear. Trimming took off 2 bases at V and 6 bases at J, with 10 bases between the two ends. Germline CDR1 and CDR2: ENHRY and SYGVKD. The CDR3 spans 13 residues. The CDR3 spells CAISEGYGSEAFF. CDR3 in DNA: TGTGCCATCAGTGAGGGGTATGGCTCTGAAGCTTTCTTT.